This section outlines one T cell receptor (beta chain) sequence together with its context. A read error is likely, as this CDR3 ends without the conserved phenylalanine or tryptophan. No DNA is shown, since the ends of the CDR3 on it are uncertain; the CDR3 is the one TCRdb lists. TCRdb used MiXCR to reprocess the PCR reads, holding one entry per CDR3 protein. The data show some 16,000 distinct CDR3 sequences, over 45% seen once. The data stem from a study of tumor-infiltrating lymphocytes in oesophageal squamous cell carcinoma. A total of 23 residues make up the CDR3, ends included. Germline V gene data show CDR1 as SGHVS and CDR2 as FQNEAQ.

The sample was esophageal tumor tissue. The J gene is TRBJ2-7, the V gene TRBV7-8; the table's D call, TRBD1, has no DNA check behind it. The TCR was taken from a male donor with esophageal squamous cell carcinoma. CDR3 sequence: CASSSYEYPGTAMTKFYGHTFGS.